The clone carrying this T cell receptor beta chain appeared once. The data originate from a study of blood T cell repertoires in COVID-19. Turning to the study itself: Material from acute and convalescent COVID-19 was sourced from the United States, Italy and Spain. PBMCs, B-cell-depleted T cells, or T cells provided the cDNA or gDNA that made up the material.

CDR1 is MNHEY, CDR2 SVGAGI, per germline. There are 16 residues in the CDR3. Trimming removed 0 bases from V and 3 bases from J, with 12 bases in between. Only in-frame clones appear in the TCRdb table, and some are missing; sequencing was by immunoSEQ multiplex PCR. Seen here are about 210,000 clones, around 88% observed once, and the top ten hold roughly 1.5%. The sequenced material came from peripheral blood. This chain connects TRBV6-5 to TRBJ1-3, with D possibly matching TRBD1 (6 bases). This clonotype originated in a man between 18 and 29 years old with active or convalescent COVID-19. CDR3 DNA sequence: TGTGCCAGCAGTTACTCTCGGGCAGGGGATGGAAACACCATATATTTT. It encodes CASSYSRAGDGNTIYF.